This T cell receptor (beta chain) was obtained from a study of blood T cell repertoires in COVID-19. On the study more broadly: T cells, B-cell-depleted T cells, or PBMCs provided the cDNA or gDNA that served as material.

Data came from immunoSEQ multiplex PCR; TCRdb stores just in-frame clones and leaves some out. The data contain 300,000 to 350,000 clones, more than 85% of them seen just once; the ten biggest clones take up about 4.2%. J lost 5 bases, V lost 4 bases, and 12 bases had no gene match. The CDR3 has 16 residues. Germline CDR1 MNHEY, CDR2 SMNVEV (reference sequence). The participants were between roughly 18 and 89 years old and came from 24 US areas. This clonotype was obtained from a young woman who had been exposed to COVID-19. Sample: PBMCs or T cells enriched from blood (not recorded which). This rearrangement joins TRBV27 to TRBJ1-1; 8 bases line up with TRBD1. The CDR3 sequence is CASSSFGDRRWTEAFF. The CDR3 DNA sequence: TGTGCCAGCAGTTCCTTCGGGGACAGGCGATGGACTGAAGCTTTCTTT.